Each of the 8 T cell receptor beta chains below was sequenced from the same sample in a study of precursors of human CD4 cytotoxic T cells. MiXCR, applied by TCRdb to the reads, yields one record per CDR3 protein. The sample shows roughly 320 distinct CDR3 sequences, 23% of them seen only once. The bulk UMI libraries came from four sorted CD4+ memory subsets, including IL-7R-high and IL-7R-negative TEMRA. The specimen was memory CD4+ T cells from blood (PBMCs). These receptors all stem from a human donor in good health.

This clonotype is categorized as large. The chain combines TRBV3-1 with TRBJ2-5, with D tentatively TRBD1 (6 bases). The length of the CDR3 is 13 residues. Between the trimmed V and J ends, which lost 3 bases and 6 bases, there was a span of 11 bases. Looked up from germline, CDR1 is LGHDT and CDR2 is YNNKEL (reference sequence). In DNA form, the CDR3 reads TGTGCCAGCAGCCATGGGGACACGCAGACCCAGTACTTC. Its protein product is CASSHGDTQTQYF.

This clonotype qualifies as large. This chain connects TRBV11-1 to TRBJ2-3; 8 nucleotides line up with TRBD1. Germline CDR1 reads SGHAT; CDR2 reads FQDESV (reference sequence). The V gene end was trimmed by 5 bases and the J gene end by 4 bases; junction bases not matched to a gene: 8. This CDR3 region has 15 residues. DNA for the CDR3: TGTGCCAGCAGCCAACCCCCAGGGGGCGCAGATACGCAGTATTTT. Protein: CASSQPPGGADTQYF.

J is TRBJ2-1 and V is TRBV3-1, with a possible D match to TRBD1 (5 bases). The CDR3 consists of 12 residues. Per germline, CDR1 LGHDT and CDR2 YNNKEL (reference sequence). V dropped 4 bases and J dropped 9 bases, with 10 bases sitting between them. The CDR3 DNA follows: TGTGCCAGCAGCCTACAGGCCCTTGAGCAGTTCTTC. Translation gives CASSLQALEQFF.

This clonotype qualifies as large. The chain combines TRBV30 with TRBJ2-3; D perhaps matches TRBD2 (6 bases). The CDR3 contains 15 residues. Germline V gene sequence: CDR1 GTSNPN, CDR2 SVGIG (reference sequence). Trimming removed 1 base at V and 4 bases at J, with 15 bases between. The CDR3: CAWSELGGAADTQYF. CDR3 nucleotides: TGTGCCTGGAGTGAGTTGGGCGGGGCGGCAGATACGCAGTATTTT.

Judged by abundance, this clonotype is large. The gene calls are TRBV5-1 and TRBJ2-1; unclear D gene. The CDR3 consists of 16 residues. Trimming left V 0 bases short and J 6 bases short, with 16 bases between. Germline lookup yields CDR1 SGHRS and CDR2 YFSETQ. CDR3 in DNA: TGCGCCAGCAGCTTGGAGGGTCGAAGCTTACGCAATGAGCAGTTCTTC. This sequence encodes CASSLEGRSLRNEQFF.

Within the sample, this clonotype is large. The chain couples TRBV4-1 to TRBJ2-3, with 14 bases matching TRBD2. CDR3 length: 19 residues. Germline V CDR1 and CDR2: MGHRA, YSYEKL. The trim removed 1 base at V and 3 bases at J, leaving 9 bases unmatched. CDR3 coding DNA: TGCGCCAGCAGCCAAGGTCAAGTTGGACTAGCGGGAGGTACAGATACGCAGTATTTT. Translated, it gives CASSQGQVGLAGGTDTQYF.

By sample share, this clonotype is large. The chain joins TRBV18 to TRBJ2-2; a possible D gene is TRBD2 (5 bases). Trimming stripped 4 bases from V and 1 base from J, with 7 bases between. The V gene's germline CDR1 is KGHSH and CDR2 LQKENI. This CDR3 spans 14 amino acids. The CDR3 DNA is TGTGCCAGCTCACGAGGGAGGAACACCGGGGAGCTGTTTTTT. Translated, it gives CASSRGRNTGELFF.

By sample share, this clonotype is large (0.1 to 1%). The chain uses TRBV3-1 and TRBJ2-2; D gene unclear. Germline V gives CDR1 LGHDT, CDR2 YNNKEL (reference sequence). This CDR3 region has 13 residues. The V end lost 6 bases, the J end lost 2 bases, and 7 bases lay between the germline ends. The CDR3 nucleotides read TGTGCCAGCAGAGACACTAACACCGGGGAGCTGTTTTTT. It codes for CASRDTNTGELFF.